One T cell receptor beta chain is described in this entry. Its antigen is unidentified. This sample is part of a study of cytomegalovirus exposure and HLA in healthy donors. The CDR3 sequence is 11 residues long. PCR employed 60 Vbeta and 13 Jbeta primers. Method: immunoSEQ multiplex PCR; TCRdb's copy keeps in-frame clones and lacks some. The data contain about 120,000 clones, roughly 80% of them singletons. General study results and limits: In an earlier analysis, most TCR beta V segments were productive about 87% or about 30% of the time. Of the V segments, some could not be distinguished, including TRBV6-2 and TRBV6-3, and were excluded. According to reports, the classifier identified cytomegalovirus status with high specificity and sensitivity.

This TCR derives from a man younger than 40 in good health and CMV-seropositive. This chain connects TRBV1 to TRBJ2-7; TRBD2 reflects the table's D call only, with no check against the DNA. TRBV1 is a pseudogene segment. Source material: PBMCs. In DNA, the CDR3 is TGCACCTCGGGGGGCCTCAGCGAGCAGTACTTC. Translation: CTSGGLSEQYF.